The 21 T cell receptor beta chains below all came from one sample that was sequenced in a study of Ad26.COV2.S vaccination and SARS-CoV-2 variants. The data were produced by immunoSEQ multiplex PCR, yet TCRdb's version contains in-frame clones alone and is incomplete. The table shows about 680,000 clones, with more than 80% occurring only once. As to treatment: around 19 received Ad26.COV2.S at low or high dose, single or two shots; several received placebo; per-sample allocation not given. Sample collection was performed on day 63 after the first vaccine or placebo injection. The sequenced sample was peripheral blood, obtained in a trial of Ad26.COV2.S vaccine versus placebo. These receptors all stem from a person aged 18-60 years who received the Ad26.COV2.S COVID-19 vaccine or a placebo.

The chain is built from TRBV4-3 and TRBJ2-5; 8 bases line up with TRBD2. From germline, CDR1 is LGHNA and CDR2 YSLEER. Trimming cost V 2 bases and J 4 bases; bases outside gene matches: 9. The CDR3 has 16 residues. CDR3: CASSQWYGTRSETQYF. For the CDR3, the DNA is TGCGCCAGCAGCCAATGGTACGGGACTAGGTCAGAGACCCAGTACTTC.

V is TRBV29-1 and J is TRBJ1-1, with D perhaps matching TRBD1 (6 bases). This CDR3 is built from 13 residues. Germline values: CDR1 SQVTM, CDR2 ANQGSEA. Between the trimmed V and J ends, which lost 6 bases and 1 base, there was a span of 12 bases. The CDR3 reads CSVVPGQNTEAFF. CDR3 sequence (DNA): TGCAGCGTGGTCCCGGGACAGAACACTGAAGCTTTCTTT.

CDR3 protein: CASSPDQLRTGELFF. In DNA, the CDR3 is TGTGCCAGCAGCCCAGATCAGTTAAGGACCGGGGAGCTGTTTTTT. V gene TRBV7-3 combines with J gene TRBJ2-2; D not certain. Per the germline V gene, CDR1 is SGHTA and CDR2 is FQGTGA. The V gene lost 5 bases and the J gene lost 5 bases, with 15 bases spanning the gap. The length of the CDR3 is 15 residues. The whole variable domain, remainder taken from reference TRBV7-3 and TRBJ2-2, is GAGVSQTPSNKVTEKGKYVELRCDPISGHTALYWYRQSLGQGPEFLIYFQGTGAADDSGLPNDRFFAVRPEGSVSTLKIQRTERGDSAVYLCASSPDQLRTGELFFGEGSRLTVL.

The sample holds one count of this clone. The chain combines TRBV27 with TRBJ2-1; 7 bases are shared with TRBD2. CDR3 length: 15 residues. V shed 2 bases and J 0 bases; nucleotides not matched to a gene: 1. Germline V gives CDR1 MNHEY, CDR2 SMNVEV (reference sequence). The CDR3: CASSLTSDSYNEQFF. The CDR3 nucleotides read TGTGCCAGCAGTTTAACTAGCGACTCCTACAATGAGCAGTTCTTC.

The rearrangement joins TRBV20-1 to TRBJ1-2, with D unresolved. V was pared by 3 bases and J by 6 bases, with 20 bases between. Germline CDR1 reads DFQATT; CDR2 reads SNEGSKA (reference sequence). The CDR3 is 15 amino acids. The CDR3 here is CSASNTGYSPDGYTF. In nucleotides, the CDR3 is TGCAGTGCTAGTAATACGGGATATAGCCCGGATGGCTACACCTTC.

Comments on this clone: Other DNA sequences in this specimen translate into the identical CDR3. The chain recombines TRBV5-4 with TRBJ2-7; D might be TRBD1 (6 bases). The CDR3 length is 14 residues. The V and J ends lost 1 base and 1 base respectively, with 9 bases between them. The germline CDR1 and CDR2 sequences are SGHNT and YYREEE (reference sequence). Here the CDR3 reads CASSLRQGSYEQYF. The CDR3 DNA sequence: TGTGCCAGCAGCTTGCGGCAGGGGTCCTACGAGCAGTACTTC.

The chain uses TRBV9 and TRBJ2-6; D uncertain. This CDR3 contains 14 residues. V lost 2 bases, J lost 0 bases, and 3 bases lay in between. Germline V CDR1 and CDR2: SGDLS, YYNGEE. The CDR3 here is CASSVYSGANVLTF. DNA of the CDR3: TGTGCCAGCAGCGTGTACTCTGGGGCCAACGTCCTGACTTTC.

This sequence joins TRBV11-2 and TRBJ2-1, with a weak D call TRBD2 (5 bases). V lost 0 bases, J lost 0 bases, and 9 bases lay in between. CDR3 length equals 16 residues. Germline CDR1 is SGHAT and CDR2 is FQNNGV. CDR3 in amino acids: CASSLEVGSSYNEQFF. The CDR3 nucleotides are TGTGCCAGCAGCTTAGAAGTGGGGAGCTCCTACAATGAGCAGTTCTTC.

The chain has TRBV20-1 and TRBJ2-5; 8 nucleotides match TRBD1. The CDR3 length is 14 residues. V gave up 3 bases and J gave up 5 bases; unmatched junction bases: 8. CDR1 and CDR2 from the germline V gene are DFQATT and SNEGSKA (reference sequence). CDR3 protein: CSASFPGGRETQYF. The CDR3 bases are TGCAGTGCTAGTTTCCCAGGGGGCCGGGAGACCCAGTACTTC.

This clone was counted once. The J gene is TRBJ1-6, the V gene TRBV3-1 (or the pseudogene TRBV3-2), with a possible D match to TRBD1 (6 bases). There are 14 residues in the CDR3. Germline CDR1 and CDR2: LGHDT and YNNKEL (reference sequence). The V and J ends lost 6 bases and 10 bases respectively, with 16 bases between them. The CDR3 region is CASSSDSMGSPLHF. Here the CDR3 DNA reads TGTGCCAGCAGTTCGGACAGTATGGGCTCACCCCTCCACTTT.

The rearrangement joins TRBV2 to TRBJ2-7; 9 bases match TRBD2. This CDR3 is 14 amino acids long. The germline V gene has CDR1 SNHLY and CDR2 FYNNEI. V gave up 8 bases and J gave up 0 bases; unmatched junction bases: 5. For the CDR3, the DNA is TGTGCCAGCTTGGATAGCGGGAGCTCCTACGAGCAGTACTTC. The encoded protein is CASLDSGSSYEQYF.

The chain recombines TRBV3-1 (or the pseudogene TRBV3-2) with TRBJ2-1; 9 bases agree with TRBD2. Germline V gene lookup returns CDR1 LGHDT and CDR2 YNNKEL (reference sequence). The CDR3 extends over 17 amino acids. Unmatched junction bases numbered 13, after V lost 4 bases and J lost 6 bases. This CDR3 reads CASSPGTSRGLGNEQFF. CDR3 DNA: TGTGCCAGCAGCCCGGGGACTAGCCGGGGACTCGGCAATGAGCAGTTCTTC.

This sequence joins TRBV5-1 and TRBJ2-7; D is undetermined. Trimming shortened V by 0 bases and J by 1 base, and 11 bases separated the two germline ends. The CDR3 runs to 15 residues. Per the germline V gene, CDR1 is SGHRS and CDR2 is YFSETQ. This chain's CDR3 is CASSLAMPRSYEQYF. The CDR3 nucleotides are TGCGCCAGCAGCTTGGCCATGCCACGTTCCTACGAGCAGTACTTC.

The J gene is TRBJ2-7, the V gene TRBV25-1; tentatively, D is TRBD1 or TRBD2 (5 bases each). The V gene lost 5 bases and the J gene lost 5 bases, with 13 bases spanning the gap. Germline CDR1 reads MGHDK; CDR2 reads SYGVNS. This CDR3 is built from 13 residues. This CDR3 is CASSPPLGDEQYF. CDR3 in DNA: TGTGCCAGCAGTCCACCTTTGGGGGACGAGCAGTACTTC.

The chain carries TRBV18 and TRBJ1-1, with 9 bases aligning to TRBD1. There are 16 residues in the CDR3. V shed 3 bases and J 1 base; nucleotides not matched to a gene: 6. CDR1 KGHSH and CDR2 LQKENI come from the germline V gene. The chain's CDR3 is CASSPPGQGGNTEAFF. The CDR3 nucleotides read TGTGCCAGCTCACCGCCGGGACAGGGAGGGAACACTGAAGCTTTCTTT.

This chain uses TRBV7-6 with TRBJ2-5; 12 positions agree with TRBD2. Germline V lookup: CDR1 SGHVS, CDR2 FNYEAQ. This CDR3 comprises 15 residues. The J segment lost 7 bases and the V segment lost 3 bases, leaving 6 bases of the junction unmatched. The DNA of the CDR3 is TGTGCCAGCAGCTTGACTAGCGGGGGCCCGGGGACCCAGTACTTC. It is translated as CASSLTSGGPGTQYF.

This clone was counted only a few times. V gene TRBV7-9 combines with J gene TRBJ1-5; D is perhaps TRBD1 (5 bases). CDR3 length: 14 residues. Per the germline V gene, CDR1 is SEHNR and CDR2 is FQNEAQ (reference sequence). V lost 5 bases to trimming and J lost 0 bases, with 8 bases between them. CDR3 in amino acids: CASSPGGSNQPQHF. DNA for the CDR3: TGTGCCAGCAGCCCGGGGGGTAGCAATCAGCCCCAGCATTTT.

J is TRBJ2-7 and V is TRBV11-1, with 7 nucleotides matching TRBD1. The CDR3 has 13 amino acids. Unmatched junction bases numbered 1, after V lost 4 bases and J lost 1 base. CDR1 is SGHAT and CDR2 is FQDESV in the germline V gene (reference sequence). The CDR3 DNA reads TGTGCCAGCAGCTGGGGACAGTCCTACGAGCAGTACTTC. The encoded protein is CASSWGQSYEQYF.

J is TRBJ1-4 and V is TRBV30, with D possibly being TRBD1 (6 bases). This CDR3 has 16 amino acids. Germline V gives CDR1 GTSNPN, CDR2 SVGIG (reference sequence). Trimming pared 3 bases from V and 0 bases from J, leaving 14 bases between. The CDR3 DNA reads TGTGCCTGGAGGACGCGGGACATACCAACTAATGAAAAACTGTTTTTT. Translated, it gives CAWRTRDIPTNEKLFF.

The chain combines TRBV10-3 with TRBJ2-3; perhaps TRBD2 as D (6 bases). Per the germline V gene, CDR1 is ENHRY and CDR2 is SYGVKD. The CDR3 has 16 amino acids. The V end was cut by 7 bases, the J end by 3 bases, with 20 bases between. The CDR3 nucleotides read TGTGCCATCACCGGAAATGGGGAGGTCGGGACAGATACGCAGTATTTT. Its protein product is CAITGNGEVGTDTQYF.

The rearrangement links TRBV2 to TRBJ1-3, with TRBD1 matching over 8 bases. Trimming at V came to 5 bases and at J to 2 bases, leaving 2 bases not matched to a gene. This CDR3 is built from 14 residues. Germline V gene data show CDR1 as SNHLY and CDR2 as FYNNEI. CDR3 bases: TGTGCCAGCAGTTTACAGGGGGCTGGAAACACCATATATTTT. It is translated as CASSLQGAGNTIYF.